This T cell receptor (beta chain) was obtained from a study of beta chain features in type 1 diabetes. Germline V CDR1 and CDR2: SGHVS, FNYEAQ. Germline trimming cut 6 bases from V and 5 bases from J; bases unmatched to any gene: 6. This CDR3 has 14 residues. The sample holds a few counts of this clone. Expressed TCRB transcripts were sequenced, since all the RNA that had been isolated was reverse transcribed. Some clones are missing from TCRdb's copy, which holds only in-frame ones; the method was immunoSEQ multiplex PCR. The sample lists about 130,000 clones; about 8.7% were seen once. This receptor was obtained from a man aged 18 to 30 in good health. Sequenced material: central memory CD4+ T cells from blood. V usage is TRBV7-6 and J usage is TRBJ2-1; 8 nucleotides agree with TRBD2. The CDR3 DNA reads TGTGCCAGCAGTACCCGGGGGGGTAACAATGAGCAGTTCTTC. Translation: CASSTRGGNNEQFF.